The present TCR beta chain was sequenced within a study of blood T cells in healthy people across ages. Turning to the study itself: The capture of about one barcoded beta molecule per two T cells was achieved by template switching.

V shed 0 bases and J 9 bases; nucleotides not matched to a gene: 9. The CDR3 spans 15 residues. The germline CDR1 and CDR2 sequences are SGHRS and YFSETQ. The use of a sample-barcoded 5' primer and a J-beta primer mix characterized a second PCR of about 7 to 12 cycles. TCRdb re-called the 5' RACE reads with MiXCR, one entry per CDR3 protein. The sample lists 700,000 to 850,000 distinct CDR3 sequences; about 53% were seen once. The clonotype was recovered from a man aged 80 or over in good health. The chain carries TRBV5-1 and TRBJ2-1; TRBD2 matches at 7 bases. Sequencing was done on a sample of blood. The CDR3 spells CASSLDEGGPREQFF. In DNA form, the CDR3 reads TGCGCCAGCAGCTTGGATGAGGGAGGGCCGCGTGAGCAGTTCTTC.